This T cell receptor beta chain was identified during a study of blood T cell repertoires in COVID-19. The length of the CDR3 is 13 residues. Per the germline V gene, CDR1 is MNHEY and CDR2 is SMNVEV (reference sequence). V was clipped by 4 bases and J by 7 bases, with 8 bases between them. Assay used: immunoSEQ multiplex PCR; TCRdb lists only in-frame clones, some missing. Of around 100,000 clones listed, 89% were seen once; the top ten hold over 5%. This clone occurred a few times. The source is a man aged 55 to 70 with COVID-19, enrolled during active disease. The sample taken for sequencing was peripheral blood. The chain couples TRBV27 to TRBJ1-6, with a possible D match to TRBD1 (5 bases). As DNA, the CDR3 is TGTGCCAGCAGTTGGGGCGAGAATTCACCCCTCCACTTT. Residues: CASSWGENSPLHF.